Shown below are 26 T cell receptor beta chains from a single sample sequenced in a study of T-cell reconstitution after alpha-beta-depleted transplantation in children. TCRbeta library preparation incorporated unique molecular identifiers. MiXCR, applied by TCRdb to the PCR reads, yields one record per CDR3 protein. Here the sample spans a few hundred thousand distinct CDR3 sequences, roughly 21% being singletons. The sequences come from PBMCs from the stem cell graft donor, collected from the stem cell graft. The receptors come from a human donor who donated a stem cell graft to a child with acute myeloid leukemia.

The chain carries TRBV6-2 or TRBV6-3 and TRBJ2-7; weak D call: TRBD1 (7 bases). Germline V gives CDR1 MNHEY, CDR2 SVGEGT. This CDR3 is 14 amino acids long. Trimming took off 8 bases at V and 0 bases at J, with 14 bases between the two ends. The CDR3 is CASQRQGGSYEQYF. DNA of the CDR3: TGTGCCAGCCAGCGGCAGGGGGGCTCCTACGAGCAGTACTTC.

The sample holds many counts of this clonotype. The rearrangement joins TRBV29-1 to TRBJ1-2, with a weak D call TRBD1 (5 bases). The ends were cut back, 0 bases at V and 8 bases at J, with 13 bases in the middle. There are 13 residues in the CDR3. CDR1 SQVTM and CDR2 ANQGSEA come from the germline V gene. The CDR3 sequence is CSVEDAGLGGYTF. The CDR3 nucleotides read TGCAGCGTTGAAGATGCAGGGCTAGGAGGCTACACCTTC.

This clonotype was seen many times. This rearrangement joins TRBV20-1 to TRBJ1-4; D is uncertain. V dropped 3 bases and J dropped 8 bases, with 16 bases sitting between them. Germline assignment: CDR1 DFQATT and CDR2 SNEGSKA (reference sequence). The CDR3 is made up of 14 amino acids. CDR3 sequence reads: CSASSGDLIEKLFF. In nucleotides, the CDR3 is TGCAGTGCTAGTAGCGGTGACCTTATAGAAAAACTGTTTTTT.

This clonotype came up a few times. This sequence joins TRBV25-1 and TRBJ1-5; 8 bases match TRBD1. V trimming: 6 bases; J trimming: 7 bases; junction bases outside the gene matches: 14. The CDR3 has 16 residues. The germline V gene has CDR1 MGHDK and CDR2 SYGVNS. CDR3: CASSPDQGALVQPQHF. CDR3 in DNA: TGTGCCAGCAGCCCAGACCAGGGGGCCCTGGTCCAGCCCCAGCATTTT.

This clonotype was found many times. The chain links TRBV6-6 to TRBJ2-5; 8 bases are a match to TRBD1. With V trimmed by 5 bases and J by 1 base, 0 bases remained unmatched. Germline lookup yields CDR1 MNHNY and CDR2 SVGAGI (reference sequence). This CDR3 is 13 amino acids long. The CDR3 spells CASSGQGQETQYF. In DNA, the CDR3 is TGTGCCAGCAGTGGACAGGGCCAAGAGACCCAGTACTTC.

The CDR3 DNA reads as TGTGCCAGCAGGGTAGGGACAGGGATCACCGGGGAGCTGTTTTTT. Translated, it gives CASRVGTGITGELFF. This chain links TRBV25-1 with TRBJ2-2; 9 bases map to TRBD1. Trimming removed 6 bases from V and 4 bases from J; junction bases left unmatched: 6. The CDR3 sequence is 15 residues long. From germline, CDR1 is MGHDK and CDR2 SYGVNS.

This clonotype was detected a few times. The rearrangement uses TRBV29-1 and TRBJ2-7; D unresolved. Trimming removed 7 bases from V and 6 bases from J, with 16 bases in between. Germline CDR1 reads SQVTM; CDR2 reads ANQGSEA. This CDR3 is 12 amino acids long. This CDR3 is CSALPPVGEQYF. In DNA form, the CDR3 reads TGCAGCGCCCTCCCCCCTGTGGGCGAGCAGTACTTC.

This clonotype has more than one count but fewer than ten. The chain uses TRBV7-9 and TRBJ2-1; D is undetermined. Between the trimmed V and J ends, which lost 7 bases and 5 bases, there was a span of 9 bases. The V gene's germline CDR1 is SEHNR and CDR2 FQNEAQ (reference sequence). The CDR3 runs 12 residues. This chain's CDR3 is CASTSPHNEQFF. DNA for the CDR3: TGTGCCAGCACCTCGCCCCACAATGAGCAGTTCTTC.

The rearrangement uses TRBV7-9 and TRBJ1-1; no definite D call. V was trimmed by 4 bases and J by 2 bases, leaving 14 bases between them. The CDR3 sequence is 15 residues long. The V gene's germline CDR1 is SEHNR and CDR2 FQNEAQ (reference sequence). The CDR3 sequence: CASSYLRSDNTEAFF. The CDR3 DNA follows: TGTGCCAGCAGCTATCTGCGGAGCGACAACACTGAAGCTTTCTTT.

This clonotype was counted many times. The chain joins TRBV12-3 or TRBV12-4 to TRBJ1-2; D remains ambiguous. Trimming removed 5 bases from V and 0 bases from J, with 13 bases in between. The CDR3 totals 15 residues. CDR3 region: CASSPGGGANYGYTF. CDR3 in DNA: TGTGCCAGCAGTCCAGGTGGAGGAGCTAACTATGGCTACACCTTC.

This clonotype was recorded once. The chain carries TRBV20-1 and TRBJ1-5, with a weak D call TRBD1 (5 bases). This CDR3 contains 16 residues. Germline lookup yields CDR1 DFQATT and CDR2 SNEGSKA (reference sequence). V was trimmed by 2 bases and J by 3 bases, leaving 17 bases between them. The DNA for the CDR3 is TGCAGTGCTAGAAATAGTGGGACCAGCTCCAATCAGCCCCAGCATTTT. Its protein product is CSARNSGTSSNQPQHF.

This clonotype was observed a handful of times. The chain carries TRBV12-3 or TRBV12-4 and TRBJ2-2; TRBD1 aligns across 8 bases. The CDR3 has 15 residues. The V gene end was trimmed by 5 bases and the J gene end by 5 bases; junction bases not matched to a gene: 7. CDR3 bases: TGTGCCAGCAGTACCCGGGACAGGATAACCGGGGAGCTGTTTTTT. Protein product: CASSTRDRITGELFF.

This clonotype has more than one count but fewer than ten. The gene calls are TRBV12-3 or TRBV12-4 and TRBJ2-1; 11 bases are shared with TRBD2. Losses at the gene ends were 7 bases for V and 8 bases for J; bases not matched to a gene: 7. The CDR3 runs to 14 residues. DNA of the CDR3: TGTGCCAGCACCCCTAGCGGGAGGCGGTATGAGCAGTTCTTC. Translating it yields CASTPSGRRYEQFF.

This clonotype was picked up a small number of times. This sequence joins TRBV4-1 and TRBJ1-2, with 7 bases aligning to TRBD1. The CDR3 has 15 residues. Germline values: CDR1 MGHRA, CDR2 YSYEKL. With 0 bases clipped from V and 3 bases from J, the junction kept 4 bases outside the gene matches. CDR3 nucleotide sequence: TGCGCCAGCAGCCAAGAGACAGGGACAGACTATGGCTACACCTTC. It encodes CASSQETGTDYGYTF.

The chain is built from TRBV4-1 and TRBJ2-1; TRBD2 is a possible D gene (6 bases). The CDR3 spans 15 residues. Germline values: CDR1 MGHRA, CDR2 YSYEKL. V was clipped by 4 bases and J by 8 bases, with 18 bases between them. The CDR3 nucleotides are TGCGCCAGCAGCCCATACCGGGGGTCGTTTTATGAGCAGTTCTTC. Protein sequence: CASSPYRGSFYEQFF.

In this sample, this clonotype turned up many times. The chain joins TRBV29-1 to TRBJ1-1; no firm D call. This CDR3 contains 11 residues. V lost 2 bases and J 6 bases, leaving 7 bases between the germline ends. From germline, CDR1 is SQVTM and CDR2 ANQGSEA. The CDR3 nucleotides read TGCAGCGTTGAACGGACGGCTGAAGCTTTCTTT. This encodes CSVERTAEAFF.

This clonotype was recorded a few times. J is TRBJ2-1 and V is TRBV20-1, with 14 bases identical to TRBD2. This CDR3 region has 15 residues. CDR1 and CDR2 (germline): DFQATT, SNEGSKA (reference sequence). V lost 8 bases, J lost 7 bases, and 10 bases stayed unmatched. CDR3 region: CSIIPGLAGDNEQFF. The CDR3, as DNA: TGCAGTATCATTCCGGGACTAGCGGGAGATAATGAGCAGTTCTTC.

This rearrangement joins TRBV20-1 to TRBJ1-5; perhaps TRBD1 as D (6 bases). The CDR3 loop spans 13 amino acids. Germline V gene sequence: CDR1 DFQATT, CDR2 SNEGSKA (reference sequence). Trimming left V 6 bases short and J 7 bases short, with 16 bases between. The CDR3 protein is CSAKSGVVQPQHF. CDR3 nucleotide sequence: TGCAGTGCAAAATCAGGGGTCGTGCAGCCCCAGCATTTT.

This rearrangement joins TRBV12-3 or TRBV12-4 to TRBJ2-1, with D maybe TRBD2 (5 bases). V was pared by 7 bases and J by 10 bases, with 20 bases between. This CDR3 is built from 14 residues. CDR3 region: CASTSTRGGPEQFF. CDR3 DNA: TGTGCCAGCACCTCAACTCGTGGCGGGCCCGAGCAGTTCTTC.

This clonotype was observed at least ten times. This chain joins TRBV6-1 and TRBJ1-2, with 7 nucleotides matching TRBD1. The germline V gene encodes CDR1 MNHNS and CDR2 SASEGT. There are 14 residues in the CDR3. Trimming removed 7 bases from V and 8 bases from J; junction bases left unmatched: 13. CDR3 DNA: TGTGCCAGCACCCCTGGAACGGGACAGCGGGGCTACACCTTC. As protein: CASTPGTGQRGYTF.

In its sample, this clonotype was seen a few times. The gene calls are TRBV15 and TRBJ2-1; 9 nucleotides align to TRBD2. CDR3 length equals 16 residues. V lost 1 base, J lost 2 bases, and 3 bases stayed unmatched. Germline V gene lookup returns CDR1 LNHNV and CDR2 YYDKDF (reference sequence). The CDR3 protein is CATSRVAGVAYNEQFF. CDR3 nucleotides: TGTGCCACCAGCAGAGTAGCGGGAGTGGCCTACAATGAGCAGTTCTTC. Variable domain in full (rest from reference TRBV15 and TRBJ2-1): DAMVIQNPRYQVTQFGKPVTLSCSQTLNHNVMYWYQQKSSQAPKLLFHYYDKDFNNEADTPDNFQSRRPNTSFCFLDIRSPGLGDTAMYLCATSRVAGVAYNEQFFGPGTRLTVL.

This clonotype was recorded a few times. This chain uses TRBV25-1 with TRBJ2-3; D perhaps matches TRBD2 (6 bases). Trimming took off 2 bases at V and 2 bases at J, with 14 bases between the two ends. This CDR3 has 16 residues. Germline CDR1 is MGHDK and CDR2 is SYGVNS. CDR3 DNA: TGTGCCAGCAGTGAAAACAAGCGGGTAACCACAGATACGCAGTATTTT. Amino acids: CASSENKRVTTDTQYF.

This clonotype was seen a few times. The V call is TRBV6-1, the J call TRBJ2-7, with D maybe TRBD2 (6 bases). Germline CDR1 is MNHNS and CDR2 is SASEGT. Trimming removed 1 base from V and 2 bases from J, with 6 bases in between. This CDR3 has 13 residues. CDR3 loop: CASSEGGTYEQYF. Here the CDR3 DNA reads TGTGCCAGCAGTGAAGGCGGGACCTACGAGCAGTACTTC.

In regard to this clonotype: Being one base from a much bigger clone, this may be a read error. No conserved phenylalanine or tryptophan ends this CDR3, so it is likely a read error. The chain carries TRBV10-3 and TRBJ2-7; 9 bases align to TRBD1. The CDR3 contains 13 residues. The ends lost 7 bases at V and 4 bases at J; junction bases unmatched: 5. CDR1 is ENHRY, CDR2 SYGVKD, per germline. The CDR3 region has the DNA TGTGCCATCAAGGGACAGGGAGGATACGAGCAGTACTGC. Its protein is CAIKGQGGYEQYC.

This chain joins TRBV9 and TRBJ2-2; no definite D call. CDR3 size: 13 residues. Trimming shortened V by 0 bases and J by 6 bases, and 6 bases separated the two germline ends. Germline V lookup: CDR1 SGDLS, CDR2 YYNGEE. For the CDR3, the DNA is TGTGCCAGCAGCGTAGGAAGGTCCGGGGAGCTGTTTTTT. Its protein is CASSVGRSGELFF.

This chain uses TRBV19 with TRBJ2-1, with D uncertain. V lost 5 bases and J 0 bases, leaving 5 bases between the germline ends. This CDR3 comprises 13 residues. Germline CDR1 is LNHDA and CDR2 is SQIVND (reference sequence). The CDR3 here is CASSGTSYNEQFF. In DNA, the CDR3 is TGTGCCAGTAGTGGTACCTCCTACAATGAGCAGTTCTTC.